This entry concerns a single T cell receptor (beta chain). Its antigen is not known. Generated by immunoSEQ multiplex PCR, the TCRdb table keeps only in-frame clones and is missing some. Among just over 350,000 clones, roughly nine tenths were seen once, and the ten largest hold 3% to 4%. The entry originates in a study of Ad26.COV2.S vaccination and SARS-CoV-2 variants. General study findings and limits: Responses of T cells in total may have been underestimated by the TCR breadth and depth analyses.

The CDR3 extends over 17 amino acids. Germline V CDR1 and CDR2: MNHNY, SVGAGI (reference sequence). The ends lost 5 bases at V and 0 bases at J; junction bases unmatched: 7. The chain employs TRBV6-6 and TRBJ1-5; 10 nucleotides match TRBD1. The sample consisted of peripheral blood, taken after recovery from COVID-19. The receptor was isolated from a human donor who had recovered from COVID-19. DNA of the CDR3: TGTGCCAGCAGTCGGGGACAGGGGCGCTTTAGCAATCAGCCCCAGCATTTT. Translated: CASSRGQGRFSNQPQHF.